The table lists the clone carrying this T cell receptor beta chain with a count of one. Its antigen is as yet unknown. Germline lookup yields CDR1 SNHLY and CDR2 FYNNEI. The V and J ends lost 3 bases and 7 bases respectively, with 15 bases between them. The CDR3 consists of 14 residues. Resections from corrective heart surgery supplied the thymus tissue. Serving as donors were healthy Finnish infants, each of whom was having open corrective surgery for congenital heart defects. Assay: immunoSEQ multiplex PCR; the TCRdb copy retains only in-frame clones and omits some. This sample yields tens of thousands of clones, of which 90% to 97% are seen a single time; roughly 0.03% belongs to the top ten. The data stem from a study of human thymus T cells. General study results and limits: What appeared biased in thymic and blood repertoires was the usage of V and J genes. Related research found strongly overlapping thymic repertoires in unrelated individuals.

Input material: thymus tissue. This chain connects TRBV2 to TRBJ2-5, with D unresolved. The receptor's source is a boy younger than two with a congenital heart defect but otherwise immunologically healthy. CDR3 DNA: TGTGCCAGCAGTGATCCCCGGCGAGGCGCGACCCAGTACTTC. Its translation is CASSDPRRGATQYF.